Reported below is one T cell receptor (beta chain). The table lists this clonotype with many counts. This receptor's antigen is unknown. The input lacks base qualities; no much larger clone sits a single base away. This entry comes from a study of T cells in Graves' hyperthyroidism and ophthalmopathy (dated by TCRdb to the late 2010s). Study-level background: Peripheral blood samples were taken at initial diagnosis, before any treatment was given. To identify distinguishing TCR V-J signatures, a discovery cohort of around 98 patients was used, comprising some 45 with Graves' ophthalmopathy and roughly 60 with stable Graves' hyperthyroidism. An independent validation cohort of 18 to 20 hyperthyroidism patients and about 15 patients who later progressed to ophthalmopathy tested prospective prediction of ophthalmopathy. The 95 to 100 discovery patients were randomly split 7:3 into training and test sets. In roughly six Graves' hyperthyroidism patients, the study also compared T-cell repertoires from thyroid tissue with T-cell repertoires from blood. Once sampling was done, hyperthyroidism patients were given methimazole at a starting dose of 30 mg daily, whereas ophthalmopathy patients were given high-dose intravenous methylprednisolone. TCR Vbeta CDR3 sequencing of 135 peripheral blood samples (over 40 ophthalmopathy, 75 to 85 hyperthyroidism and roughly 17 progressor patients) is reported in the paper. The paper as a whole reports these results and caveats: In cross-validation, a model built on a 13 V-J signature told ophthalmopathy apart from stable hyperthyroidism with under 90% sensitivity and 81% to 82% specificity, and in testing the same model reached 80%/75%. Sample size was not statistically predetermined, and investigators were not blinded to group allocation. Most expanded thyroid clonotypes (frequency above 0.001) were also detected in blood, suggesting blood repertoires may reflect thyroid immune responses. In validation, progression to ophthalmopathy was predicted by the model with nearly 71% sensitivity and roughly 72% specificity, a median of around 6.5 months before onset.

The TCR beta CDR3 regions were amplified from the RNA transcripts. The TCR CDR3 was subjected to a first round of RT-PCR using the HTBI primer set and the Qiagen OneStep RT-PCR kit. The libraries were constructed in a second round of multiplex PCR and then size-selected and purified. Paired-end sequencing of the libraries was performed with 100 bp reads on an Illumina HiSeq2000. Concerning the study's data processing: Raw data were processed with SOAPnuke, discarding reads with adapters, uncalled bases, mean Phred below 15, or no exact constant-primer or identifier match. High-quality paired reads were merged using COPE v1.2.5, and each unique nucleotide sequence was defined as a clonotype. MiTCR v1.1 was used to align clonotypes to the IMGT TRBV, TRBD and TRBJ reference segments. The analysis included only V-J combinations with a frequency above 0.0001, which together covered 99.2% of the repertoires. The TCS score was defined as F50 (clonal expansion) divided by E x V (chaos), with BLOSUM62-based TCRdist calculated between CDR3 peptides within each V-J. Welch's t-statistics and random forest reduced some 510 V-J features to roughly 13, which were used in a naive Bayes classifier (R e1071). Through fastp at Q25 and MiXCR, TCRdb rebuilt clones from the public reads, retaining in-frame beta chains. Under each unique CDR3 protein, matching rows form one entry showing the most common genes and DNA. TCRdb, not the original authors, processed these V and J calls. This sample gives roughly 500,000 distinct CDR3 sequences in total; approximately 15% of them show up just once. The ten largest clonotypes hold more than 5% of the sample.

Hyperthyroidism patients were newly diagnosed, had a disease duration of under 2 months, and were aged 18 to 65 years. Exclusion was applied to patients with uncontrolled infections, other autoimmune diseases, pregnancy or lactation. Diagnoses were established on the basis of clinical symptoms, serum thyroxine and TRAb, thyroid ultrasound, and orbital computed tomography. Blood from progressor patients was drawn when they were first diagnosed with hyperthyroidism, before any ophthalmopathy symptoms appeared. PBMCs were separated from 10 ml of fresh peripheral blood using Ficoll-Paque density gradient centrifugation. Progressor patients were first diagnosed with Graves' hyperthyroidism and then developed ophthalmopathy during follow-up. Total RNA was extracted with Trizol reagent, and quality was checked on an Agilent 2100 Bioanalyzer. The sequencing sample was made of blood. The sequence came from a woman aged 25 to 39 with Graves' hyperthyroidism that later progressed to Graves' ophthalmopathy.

The CDR3 in this case is CASSMVRGGSGEAFF. The nucleotide sequence reads as follows: TGCGCCAGCAGCATGGTCCGGGGGGGGTCTGGTGAAGCTTTCTTT. This receptor chain uses TRBV5-1 and TRBJ1-1; the D gene is perhaps TRBD1, from 5 matching bases. In the germline V gene, CDR1 corresponds to SGHRS and CDR2 to YFSETQ. The CDR3 runs 15 residues from the cysteine to the phenylalanine. The DNA shown is the 45-base CDR3, in frame from base 1. V was cut back by 4 bases and J by 7 bases, leaving a gap of 20 bases between them.